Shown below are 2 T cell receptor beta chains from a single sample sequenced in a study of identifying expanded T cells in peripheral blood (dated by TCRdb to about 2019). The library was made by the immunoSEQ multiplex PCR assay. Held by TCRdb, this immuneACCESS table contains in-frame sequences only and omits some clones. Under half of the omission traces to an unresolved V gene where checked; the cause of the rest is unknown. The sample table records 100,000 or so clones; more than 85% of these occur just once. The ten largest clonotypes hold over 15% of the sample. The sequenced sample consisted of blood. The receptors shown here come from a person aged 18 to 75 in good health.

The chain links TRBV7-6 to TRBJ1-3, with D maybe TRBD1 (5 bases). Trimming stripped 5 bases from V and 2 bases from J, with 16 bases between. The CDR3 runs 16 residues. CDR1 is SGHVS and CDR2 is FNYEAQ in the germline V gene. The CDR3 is CASSPQPGGTGNTIYF. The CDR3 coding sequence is TGTGCCAGCAGCCCACAACCCGGGGGTACTGGAAACACCATATATTTT. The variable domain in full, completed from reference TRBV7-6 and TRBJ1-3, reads GAGVSQSPRYKVTKRGQDVALRCDPISGHVSLYWYRQALGQGPEFLTYFNYEAQQDKSGLPNDRFSAERPEGSISTLTIQRTEQRDSAMYRCASSPQPGGTGNTIYFGEGSWLTVV.

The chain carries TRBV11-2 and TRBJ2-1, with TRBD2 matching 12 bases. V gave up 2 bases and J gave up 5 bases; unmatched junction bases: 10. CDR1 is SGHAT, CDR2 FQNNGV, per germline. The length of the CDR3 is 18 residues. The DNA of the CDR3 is TGTGCCAGCAGCTTATTCACACTAGCGGGGGGTGCAAACAATGAGCAGTTCTTC. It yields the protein CASSLFTLAGGANNEQFF.